This is a list of T cell receptor beta chains from one sample in a study of patients and donors after allogeneic stem cell transplantation. TCRdb itself ran the RT-PCR reads through MiXCR, one entry per CDR3 protein. The profile shows about 400,000 distinct CDR3 sequences, about a sixth of them singletons. Sequences were obtained from blood, either unsorted or a sorted T cell fraction (not recorded which). The receptors derive from a human donor who was either an allogeneic HSCT recipient or a stem cell or donor lymphocyte infusion donor (not recorded which). It is not recorded whose cells these are; they may come from a transplant donor. The CDR3 runs from the conserved cysteine through the conserved F or W. The D gene is left open where the match is weak. Rows may omit the clone size; those that give it use once, few, many or a size class.

d_call	v_call	clone_size	j_call	cdr3_nt	cdr3_aa
TRBD2	TRBV12-3/TRBV12-4	few	TRBJ2-1	TGTGCCAGTTCACGGACTAGCGGGGGCGCGACTTTCAATGAGCAGTTCTTC	CASSRTSGGATFNEQFF
.	TRBV5-6	once	TRBJ1-5	TGTGCCAGCAGCGTAGACAGACAGCCCCAGCATTTT	CASSVDRQPQHF
.	TRBV7-6	.	TRBJ2-5	TGTGCCAGCAGCTTGGCAAGCCAAGAGACCCAGTACTTC	CASSLASQETQYF
.	TRBV5-6	few	TRBJ1-5	TGTGCCAGCAGTAACTTTCTTCCAGATCAGCCCCAGCATTTT	CASSNFLPDQPQHF
.	TRBV4-1	.	TRBJ2-7	TGCGCCAGCAGCCAAGGCCCAGAGGCAACCTACGAGCAGTACTTC	CASSQGPEATYEQYF
TRBD2	TRBV6-5	.	TRBJ2-7	TGTGCCAGCAGTTCCCCCAAGACTAGCGGGGCGTACGAGCAGTACTTC	CASSSPKTSGAYEQYF
.	TRBV24-1	.	TRBJ2-1	TGTGCCACCCAATCGAACAATGAGCAGTTCTTC	CATQSNNEQFF
TRBD2	TRBV4-2	many	TRBJ2-3	TGTGCCAGCAGCCCCTCTCCGAGGGGAGGGGGCACAGATACGCAGTATTTT	CASSPSPRGGGTDTQYF
TRBD1	TRBV5-5	.	TRBJ2-6	TGTGCCAGCAGCCATACCGGGACAGGGAGCTCTGGGGCCAACGTCCTGACTTTC	CASSHTGTGSSGANVLTF
.	TRBV5-1	few	TRBJ1-2	TGCGCCAGCAGCTTGGGAGGAAAGGGTGGCTACACCTTC	CASSLGGKGGYTF
.	TRBV9	.	TRBJ2-1	TGTGCCAGCAGCGTAGAGCCCTATTTTTTTAGCTCCTACAATGAGCAGTTCTTC	CASSVEPYFFSSYNEQFF
TRBD2	TRBV2	.	TRBJ2-3	TGTGCCAGCAGTGACCCTAGCGGGGGGGCTGGCAATACAGATACGCAGTATTTT	CASSDPSGGAGNTDTQYF
TRBD2	TRBV7-9	few	TRBJ2-2	TGTGCCAGCATTGGGACTAGCGGGAATTACGGGGAGCTGTTTTTT	CASIGTSGNYGELFF
TRBD2	TRBV7-9	few	TRBJ2-2	TGTGCCAGCAGCTTCGGTAGCGGGACAAACACCGGGGAGCTGTTTTTT	CASSFGSGTNTGELFF
.	TRBV12-3/TRBV12-4	many	TRBJ1-1	TGTGCCAGCAGCCTGAAGGGGGACACTGAAGCTTTCTTT	CASSLKGDTEAFF
TRBD1	TRBV6-5	.	TRBJ2-7	TGTGCCAGCAGTTACTCGGGGACAGGGTCTTCCGAGCAGTACTTC	CASSYSGTGSSEQYF
TRBD2	TRBV2	.	TRBJ2-2	TGTGCCACCAAAGGTGCTAGCGGACGCGGGGAGCTGTTTTTT	CATKGASGRGELFF